This entry lists 7 T cell receptor beta chains sequenced from one sample in a study of cytomegalovirus exposure and HLA in healthy donors. In the PCR, 60 Vbeta and 13 Jbeta primers were used. TCRdb's table, derived via immunoSEQ multiplex PCR, lists solely in-frame clones and lacks some. The data contain about 130,000 clones, 83% of them singletons. What was sequenced was PBMCs. These receptors were taken from a woman in her thirties or forties in good health and CMV-seropositive.

Concerning this clone: Distinct nucleotide sequences in the sample also encode this CDR3. The V call is TRBV10-3, the J call TRBJ2-3; 11 bases match TRBD1. This CDR3 comprises 16 residues. V shed 0 bases, J shed 4 bases, and the junction held 3 bases outside the gene matches. CDR1 and CDR2 (germline): ENHRY, SYGVKD. This CDR3 reads CAISESPGQGADTQYF. CDR3 nucleotide sequence: TGTGCCATCAGTGAGTCTCCGGGACAGGGGGCAGATACGCAGTATTTT.

This chain connects TRBV4-1 to TRBJ2-1, with 7 bases that match TRBD2. V shed 2 bases, J shed 6 bases, and the junction held 7 bases outside the gene matches. Germline V gives CDR1 MGHRA, CDR2 YSYEKL. The CDR3 length is 15 residues. The CDR3 sequence is CASSQTGGPPNEQFF. The CDR3 region has the DNA TGCGCCAGCAGCCAAACGGGAGGTCCTCCCAATGAGCAGTTCTTC.

The V and J genes are TRBV7-9 and TRBJ2-1, with 12 bases fitting TRBD2. The CDR3 has 17 residues. The germline V gene has CDR1 SEHNR and CDR2 FQNEAQ (reference sequence). J lost 2 bases, V lost 5 bases, and 7 bases had no gene match. CDR3 DNA sequence: TGTGCCAGCAGCCAAGGGACTAGCGGGCTTACCTACAATGAGCAGTTCTTC. It yields the protein CASSQGTSGLTYNEQFF.

The chain recombines TRBV11-2 with TRBJ2-7; a possible D gene is TRBD1 (5 bases). This CDR3 has 13 amino acids. V was trimmed by 3 bases and J by 2 bases, leaving 8 bases between them. In germline, CDR1 is SGHAT, CDR2 FQNNGV. CDR3 region: CASSLDIAYEQYF. The CDR3 region has the DNA TGTGCCAGCAGCTTGGACATTGCCTACGAGCAGTACTTC.

This chain connects TRBV27 to TRBJ2-3; a possible D gene is TRBD1 (6 bases). The V and J ends lost 6 bases and 0 bases respectively, with 25 bases between them. This CDR3 region has 19 residues. Germline CDR1 and CDR2: MNHEY and SMNVEV (reference sequence). CDR3: CASRLDSTGLKTSTDTQYF. CDR3 sequence (DNA): TGTGCCAGCAGACTCGATTCGACAGGACTGAAAACTAGCACAGATACGCAGTATTTT.

This clone was seen a single time. The chain is built from TRBV11-2 and TRBJ1-2, with TRBD1 matching 11 bases. The CDR3 consists of 15 residues. Per germline, CDR1 SGHAT and CDR2 FQNNGV. Unmatched junction bases numbered 5, after V lost 5 bases and J lost 3 bases. CDR3 sequence: CASSATGQGDYGYTF. The CDR3, as DNA: TGTGCCAGCAGCGCAACGGGACAGGGGGACTATGGCTACACCTTC.

The chain has TRBV7-9 and TRBJ1-2, with D perhaps TRBD1 (5 bases). CDR1 SEHNR and CDR2 FQNEAQ come from the germline V gene (reference sequence). Between the trimmed V and J ends, which lost 1 base and 4 bases, there was a span of 10 bases. CDR3 size: 14 residues. The CDR3 reads CASSLGADIYGYTF. In nucleotides, the CDR3 is TGTGCCAGCAGCTTAGGGGCGGACATCTATGGCTACACCTTC.